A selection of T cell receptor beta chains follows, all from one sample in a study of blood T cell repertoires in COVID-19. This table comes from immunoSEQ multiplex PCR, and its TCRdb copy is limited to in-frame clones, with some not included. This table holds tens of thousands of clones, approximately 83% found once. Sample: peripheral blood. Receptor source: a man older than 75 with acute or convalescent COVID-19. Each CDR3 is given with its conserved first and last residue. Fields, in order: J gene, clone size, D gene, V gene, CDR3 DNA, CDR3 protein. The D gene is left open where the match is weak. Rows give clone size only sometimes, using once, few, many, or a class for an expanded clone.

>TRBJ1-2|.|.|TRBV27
TGTGCCAGCAGCTCCGGAGGCGTCAGGGGAGGCTACACCTTC
CASSSGGVRGGYTF
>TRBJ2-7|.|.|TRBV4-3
TGCGCCAGCAGCCAAGCAGTAGAGCGGGAGCAGTACTTC
CASSQAVEREQYF
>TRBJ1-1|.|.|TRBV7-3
TGTGCCAGCAGCTCCGCAGGGAACACTGAAGCTTTCTTT
CASSSAGNTEAFF
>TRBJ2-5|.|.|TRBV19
TGTGCCAGTAGTCTTCCCGGGACAAACCCAGTGGAGACCCAGTACTTC
CASSLPGTNPVETQYF
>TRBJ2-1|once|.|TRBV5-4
TGTGCCAGCAGCTTGGGCGCCGTTGCACCCTACAATGAGCAGTTCTTC
CASSLGAVAPYNEQFF
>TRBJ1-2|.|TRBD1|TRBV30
TGTGCCTGGACGCCAGGGGGCTATGGCTACACCTTC
CAWTPGGYGYTF
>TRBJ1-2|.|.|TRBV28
TGTGCCAGCAGTTTAAGAGGGAACTATGGCTACACCTTC
CASSLRGNYGYTF
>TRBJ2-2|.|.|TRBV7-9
TGTGCCAGCAGCTTAGGAGCTGTCTCCGGGGAGCTGTTTTTT
CASSLGAVSGELFF
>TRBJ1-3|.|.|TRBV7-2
TGTGCCAGCAGCTTATGGGGGCCCGGAAACACCATATATTTT
CASSLWGPGNTIYF
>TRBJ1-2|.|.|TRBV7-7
TGTGCTAGCAGCCGAGGGGCCCCGCCGCAGGGCAGGGGATGGGTCAGTCATGGCTACACCTTC
CASSRGAPPQGRGWVSHGYTF
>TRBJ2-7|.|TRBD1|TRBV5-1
TGCGCCAGCAGCCTGACAGGGGAAGGCTACGAGCAGTACTTC
CASSLTGEGYEQYF
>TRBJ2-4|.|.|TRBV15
TGTGCCACCAGCAGAGTAGGGGGTGCCAAAAACATTCAGTACTTC
CATSRVGGAKNIQYF
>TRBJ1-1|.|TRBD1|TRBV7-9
TGTGCCAGCAGCTTAGGGACAGGCCACACTGAAGCTTTCTTT
CASSLGTGHTEAFF
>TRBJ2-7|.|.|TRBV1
TGCACCAGCAGCTCGCGGACTAGCGGGGACGACTACGAGCAGTACTTC
CTSSSRTSGDDYEQYF
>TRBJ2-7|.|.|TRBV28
TGTGCCAGCAGTTTAGGGAGCTCCTACGAGCAGTACTTC
CASSLGSSYEQYF
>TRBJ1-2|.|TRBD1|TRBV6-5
TGTGCCAGCAGCCTCGACAGGGACTATGGCTACACCTTC
CASSLDRDYGYTF
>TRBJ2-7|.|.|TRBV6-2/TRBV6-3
TGTGCCAGCAGTTACTCTGGCAGGTCCTACGAGCAGTACTTC
CASSYSGRSYEQYF
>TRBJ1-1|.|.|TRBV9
TGTGCCACCACAAGGAACGGGGGACCCTACAACACTGAAGCTTTCTTT
CATTRNGGPYNTEAFF
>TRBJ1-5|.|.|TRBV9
TGTGCCAGCAGCGTCTTCCCATCGGGGCAGCCCCAGCATTTT
CASSVFPSGQPQHF
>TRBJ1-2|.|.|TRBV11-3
TGTGCCTCTAATCTCCGCGGGAACTATGGCTACACCTTC
CASNLRGNYGYTF
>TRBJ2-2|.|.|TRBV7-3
TGTGCCAGCAGCCTAGGAGATGGGGAGCTGTTTTTT
CASSLGDGELFF
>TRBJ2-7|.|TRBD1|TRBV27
TGTGCCAGCAGTTTCGCCGGGCAGGGGGCTCGGTACTTC
CASSFAGQGARYF
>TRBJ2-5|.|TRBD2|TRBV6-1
TGTGCCAGCAGTGTGGCCCTCAGCGGGGGGGGACAAGAGACCCAGTACTTC
CASSVALSGGGQETQYF
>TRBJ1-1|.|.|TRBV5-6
TGTGCCAGCAGCTTGTTTAGCACCAAGGGGCCTGAAGCTTTCTTT
CASSLFSTKGPEAFF
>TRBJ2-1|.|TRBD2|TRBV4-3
TGCGCCAGCAGCCAAGGGATTAGCGGGAGGGGGAATGAGCAGTTCTTC
CASSQGISGRGNEQFF
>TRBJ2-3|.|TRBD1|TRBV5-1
TGCGCCAGCATGCCAATCGGGACAGGCACAGATACGCAGTATTTT
CASMPIGTGTDTQYF
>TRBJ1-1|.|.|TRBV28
TGTGCCAGCAGGGATGACAGGTTAGGTATTGAAGCTTTCTTT
CASRDDRLGIEAFF
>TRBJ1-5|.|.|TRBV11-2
TGTGCCTGGGGCGAGAATCAGCCCCAGCATTTT
CAWGENQPQHF
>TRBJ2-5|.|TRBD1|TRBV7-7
TGTGCCAGCAGCTCTAACAGGGGGCCCATGGAGACCCAGTACTTC
CASSSNRGPMETQYF
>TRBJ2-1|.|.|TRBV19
TGTGCCAGTAGTATAGACGGGAGCTACAATGAGCAGTTCTTC
CASSIDGSYNEQFF
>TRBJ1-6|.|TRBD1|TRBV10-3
TGTGCCATCAGTGAGTCGGACAGGGGTAATTCACCCCTCCACTTT
CAISESDRGNSPLHF
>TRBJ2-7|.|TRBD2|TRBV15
TGTGCCACCAGCAGGAGACGGGGGGAACACGAGCAGTACTTC
CATSRRRGEHEQYF
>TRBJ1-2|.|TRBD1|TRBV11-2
TGTGCCAGCAGCTCCGGGACAGCATATGGCTACACCTTC
CASSSGTAYGYTF
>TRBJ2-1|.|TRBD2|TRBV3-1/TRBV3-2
TGTGCCAGCAGCCAAGTTGGTTCGGGAGGGGGCAATGAGCAGTTCTTC
CASSQVGSGGGNEQFF
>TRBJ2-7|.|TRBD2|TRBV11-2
TGTGCCAGCAGCCCCGGATCGGGACTAGCGGGCGCCTCCTACGAGCAGTACTTC
CASSPGSGLAGASYEQYF